The clone carrying this T cell receptor beta chain was picked up a small number of times. Antigen unknown. The data are from a study of identical twins. Study results and caveats: Zero-insertion results could be subject to partial confounding by invariant MAIT and iNKT cells. Recombination models fit unrelated individuals' TCR alpha sharing but underestimated twins'.

cDNA carried unique molecular identifiers, and a universal primer site was added by template switching. TCRdb reanalysed the 5' RACE reads using MiXCR and keeps one entry per CDR3 protein. The sample records hundreds of thousands of distinct CDR3 sequences, about 20% being singletons. V lost 7 bases and J lost 6, with 21 bases in between. CDR3 length: 15 residues. Germline CDR1 reads DFQATT; CDR2 reads SNEGSKA (reference sequence). This same sample was also taken into another study, of T cells expressing NK-cell markers. That paper states: These same clonotypes (in a few donors) also led the CD3+CD56-NKG2C+ fraction.

The source material was PBMCs. The V and J genes are TRBV20-1 and TRBJ2-2, with a possible D match to TRBD2 (6 bases). The clonotype originates from a woman younger than 35 in good health. The CDR3 protein is CSVLSGRRAAGELFF. Here the CDR3 DNA reads TGCAGTGTTCTATCTGGACGGAGGGCGGCCGGGGAGCTGTTTTTT.